The TCR beta chain described here comes from a study of shared clonotypes between healthy human individuals. Donation came from healthy HIV-negative adults that had no recent acute infections or vaccinations. Study results and limitations: Genetic and exposure-history diversity was limited by the few donors. Around 4.7% was the fraction of naive CD4 clonotypes found shared across four donors.

Concerning this clone: The antigen remains unidentified.

TCRdb's copy holds only in-frame clones and misses some; the assay was immunoSEQ multiplex PCR. The sample comprises millions of clones, roughly nine tenths of which are singletons, and 0.13% to 0.15% rests with the top ten. The ends were cut back, 0 bases at V and 3 bases at J, with 12 bases in the middle. The germline V gene has CDR1 LGHNA and CDR2 YSLEER. The CDR3 length is 15 residues. Sample: naive CD4+ T cells sorted from blood. Described subset: CD45RA+ positively selected. This chain connects TRBV4-3 to TRBJ2-7; D may be TRBD2 (6 bases). This receptor was identified in a man between 18 and 35 years old in good health. The CDR3 DNA reads TGCGCCAGCAGCCAAGATTGGAGGGTAAACTACGAGCAGTACTTC. Protein sequence: CASSQDWRVNYEQYF.